This entry is about one T cell receptor (beta chain). Profiling relied on immunoSEQ multiplex PCR, and the TCRdb table lists in-frame clones only, not all of them. Here the sample spans 70,000 to 80,000 clones, more than 65% being singletons. Germline V gives CDR1 MDHEN, CDR2 SYDVKM. The trim removed 6 bases at V and 3 bases at J, leaving 4 bases unmatched. CDR3 length: 14 residues. This entry comes from a study of blood T cell repertoires in COVID-19. Sequencing used peripheral blood. The chain uses TRBV28 and TRBJ2-7; 11 bases map to TRBD1. The clonotype originates from a man over 45 with acute or convalescent COVID-19. As DNA, the CDR3 is TGTGCCAGCAGCTCCGGGACAGGGGGCTACGAGCAGTACTTC. Translating gives CASSSGTGGYEQYF.